Below are 29 T cell receptor beta chains sequenced from a single sample in a study of OX40 agonist ivuxolimab in advanced cancers. This table comes from immunoSEQ multiplex PCR, and its TCRdb copy is limited to in-frame clones, with some not included. This sample has more than 20,000 clones, with 65% to 90% found just once. Sequenced here: CD4+ or CD8+ T cells sorted from blood, sampled in a trial of the OX40 agonist ivuxolimab. The receptor set was obtained from an adult with an advanced solid tumor such as melanoma, head and neck, liver or kidney cancer.

V and J are TRBV11-2 and TRBJ2-1; 10 nucleotides line up with TRBD2. This CDR3 is built from 17 residues. J lost 5 bases, V lost 3 bases, and 10 bases had no gene match. Germline lookup yields CDR1 SGHAT and CDR2 FQNNGV. The CDR3 DNA is TGTGCCAGCAGCTTCTTCTCCGGGACTAGCGACCACAATGAGCAGTTCTTC. Translation gives CASSFFSGTSDHNEQFF.

V usage is TRBV7-3 and J usage is TRBJ2-5, with a tentative D call TRBD2 (6 bases). This CDR3 contains 15 residues. Germline V lookup: CDR1 SGHTA, CDR2 FQGTGA. V lost 3 bases, J lost 5 bases, and 16 bases lay in between. The CDR3 region is CASSFTDQEGETQYF. CDR3 sequence (DNA): TGTGCCAGCAGCTTCACCGACCAGGAGGGGGAGACCCAGTACTTC.

The chain combines TRBV6-5 with TRBJ1-1; D uncertain. Germline V gene lookup returns CDR1 MNHEY and CDR2 SVGAGI. The V and J ends lost 4 bases and 0 bases respectively, with 6 bases between them. The CDR3 consists of 13 residues. The CDR3 loop reads CASSSTLNTEAFF. The DNA of the CDR3 is TGTGCCAGCAGTTCTACCCTGAACACTGAAGCTTTCTTT.

V is TRBV9 and J is TRBJ1-4; D is uncertain. V was shortened by 0 bases and J by 4 bases, with 13 bases between the two germline ends. CDR1 SGDLS and CDR2 YYNGEE come from the germline V gene. This CDR3 has 16 amino acids. The CDR3 coding sequence is TGTGCCAGCAGCGTAGAAGCGGGGAACAGTAATGAAAAACTGTTTTTT. This sequence encodes CASSVEAGNSNEKLFF.

Only a few counts were recorded for this clone. The V gene is TRBV21-1, the J gene TRBJ1-5; TRBD1, the table's D call, was not compared with the DNA. TRBV21-1 is an annotated pseudogene. The CDR3 spans 14 residues. CDR3 residues: CASSARGSNQPQHF. The DNA for the CDR3 is TGTGCCAGCAGCGCAAGGGGCTCGAATCAGCCCCAGCATTTT.

The chain carries TRBV25-1 and TRBJ2-3; D call uncertain. From germline, CDR1 is MGHDK and CDR2 SYGVNS. The CDR3 has 14 residues. V lost 8 bases to trimming and J lost 0 bases, with 12 bases between them. The chain's CDR3 is CASPSGFSTDTQYF. CDR3 sequence (DNA): TGTGCCAGCCCTAGTGGCTTTAGCACAGATACGCAGTATTTT.

The rearrangement joins TRBV7-9 to TRBJ2-2; 7 bases are shared with TRBD1. Germline CDR1 is SEHNR and CDR2 is FQNEAQ (reference sequence). The V segment lost 5 bases and the J segment 6 bases; nucleotides outside the gene matches: 9. The CDR3 is 15 amino acids. Here the CDR3 DNA reads TGTGCCAGCAGCCCACCGACAGGGCGACCCGGGGAGCTGTTTTTT. Translated, it gives CASSPPTGRPGELFF.

This chain connects TRBV5-1 to TRBJ2-7; 11 nucleotides line up with TRBD1. The trim removed 0 bases at V and 6 bases at J, leaving 5 bases unmatched. From germline, CDR1 is SGHRS and CDR2 YFSETQ. The CDR3 sequence is 15 residues long. The CDR3 loop reads CASSLGGTGGFEQYF. Written as DNA, the CDR3 is TGCGCCAGCAGCTTGGGAGGGACAGGGGGTTTCGAGCAGTACTTC.

This chain links TRBV27 with TRBJ2-5; 10 nucleotides line up with TRBD1. The CDR3 extends over 15 amino acids. Germline trimming cut 9 bases from V and 5 bases from J; bases unmatched to any gene: 12. CDR1 is MNHEY and CDR2 is SMNVEV in the germline V gene (reference sequence). The DNA of the CDR3 is TGTGCCAGTAAACCCCGGGACAGGGGAAGTGAGACCCAGTACTTC. Encoded protein: CASKPRDRGSETQYF.

As DNA, the CDR3 is TGTGCCATCAGTGAGGACGCTTACTACGAGCAGTACTTC. Encoded protein: CAISEDAYYEQYF. The chain links TRBV10-3 to TRBJ2-7; D is uncertain. CDR3 length: 13 residues. Per the germline V gene, CDR1 is ENHRY and CDR2 is SYGVKD. Trimming left V 2 bases short and J 3 bases short, with 8 bases between.

The chain's CDR3 is CASVASSYEQYF. DNA for the CDR3: TGTGCCAGCGTGGCCAGCTCCTACGAGCAGTACTTC. V usage is TRBV27 and J usage is TRBJ2-7; D remains ambiguous. The CDR3 contains 12 residues. The V gene lost 8 bases and the J gene lost 0 bases, with 8 bases spanning the gap. In germline, CDR1 is MNHEY, CDR2 SMNVEV (reference sequence).

This clone showed up just a few times. CDR3: CASSSGRGYDEQYF. CDR3 bases: TGTGCCAGCAGCTCCGGCCGAGGTTACGACGAGCAGTACTTC. J is TRBJ2-7 and V is TRBV7-6; D unresolved. CDR3 length equals 14 residues. V shed 4 bases and J shed 5 bases, with 15 bases lying between them. Germline V gene sequence: CDR1 SGHVS, CDR2 FNYEAQ.

The chain uses TRBV11-3 and TRBJ2-7; 10 bases agree with TRBD1. Losses at the gene ends were 2 bases for V and 7 bases for J; bases not matched to a gene: 17. The germline gives CDR1 SGHNT, CDR2 YENEEA. The CDR3 has 18 residues. CDR3 region: CASSLSSRGGQGLWEQYF. In nucleotides, the CDR3 is TGTGCCAGCAGCTTATCCTCAAGGGGGGGACAGGGGCTTTGGGAGCAGTACTTC. Drawing the rest from reference TRBV11-3 and TRBJ2-7, the complete variable domain is EAGVVQSPRYKIIEKKQPVAFWCNPISGHNTLYWYLQNLGQGPELLIRYENEEAVDDSQLPKDRFSAERLKGVDSTLKIQPAELGDSAVYLCASSLSSRGGQGLWEQYFGPGTRLTVT.

Note on this clone: This clone may be a read error of a much larger clone one base away. This sequence joins TRBV10-1 and TRBJ2-7; the D gene is possibly TRBD2 (5 bases). CDR3 size: 12 residues. Trimming removed 2 bases at V and 8 bases at J, with 10 bases between. Germline values: CDR1 WNHNN, CDR2 SYGVQD (reference sequence). The CDR3 DNA reads as TGCGCCAGCAGTGAGACGGGATACAAGCAGTACTTC. Protein product: CASSETGYKQYF.

V gene TRBV19 combines with J gene TRBJ1-1, with D uncertain. Between the trimmed V and J ends, which lost 5 bases and 1 base, there was a span of 11 bases. This CDR3 has 14 residues. The V gene's germline CDR1 is LNHDA and CDR2 SQIVND (reference sequence). The CDR3: CASSFRTGNTEAFF. The CDR3 nucleotides read TGTGCCAGTAGTTTTCGGACTGGGAACACTGAAGCTTTCTTT. The full variable domain, its missing parts supplied by reference TRBV19 and TRBJ1-1, is DGGITQSPKYLFRKEGQNVTLSCEQNLNHDAMYWYRQDPGQGLRLIYYSQIVNDFQKGDIAEGYSVSREKKESFPLTVTSAQKNPTAFYLCASSFRTGNTEAFFGQGTRLTVV.

This chain links TRBV6-1 with TRBJ2-5; 9 nucleotides agree with TRBD1. Germline-derived CDR1 and CDR2 are MNHNS and SASEGT. This CDR3 region has 15 residues. V trimming: 2 bases; J trimming: 5 bases; junction bases outside the gene matches: 6. CDR3 in amino acids: CASSEWVTGGETQYF. The CDR3 region has the DNA TGTGCCAGCAGTGAATGGGTGACAGGGGGGGAGACCCAGTACTTC.

This chain uses TRBV7-9 with TRBJ2-2, with 10 bases that match TRBD2. CDR3 size: 17 residues. V trimming: 5 bases; J trimming: 6 bases; junction bases outside the gene matches: 12. Germline V gives CDR1 SEHNR, CDR2 FQNEAQ (reference sequence). The CDR3 DNA reads as TGTGCCAGCAGCCGGCTAGCGGGAGTATCTGGAGCCGGGGAGCTGTTTTTT. This translates into CASSRLAGVSGAGELFF.

Concerning this clone itself: Sequence at one end of the junction differs from germline and may be a read error. The chain uses TRBV7-7 and TRBJ2-1, with 7 positions matching TRBD1. The CDR3 runs 16 residues. Germline V gene sequence: CDR1 SSHAT, CDR2 FNYEAQ (reference sequence). The CDR3 DNA sequence: TGTGCTAGCAGCTTAGAGGGACAGTTCCCCTACAATGAGCAGTTCTTC. Protein: CASSLEGQFPYNEQFF.

As regards this clone: Other DNA sequences of this sample code for an identical CDR3. The CDR3 bases are TGTGCCAGCAGTCCAGGGGGAGATGAGCAGTTCTTC. Residues: CASSPGGDEQFF. V gene TRBV28 combines with J gene TRBJ2-1, with 7 bases fitting TRBD1. Germline CDR1 MDHEN, CDR2 SYDVKM. The CDR3 is 12 residues long. Unmatched junction bases numbered 3, after V lost 5 bases and J lost 8 bases.

The CDR3 sequence is CASSRDRGAYEQYF. The CDR3 coding sequence is TGTGCCAGCAGCCGGGACAGGGGAGCCTACGAGCAGTACTTC. This chain links TRBV7-2 with TRBJ2-7; TRBD1 agrees at 10 bases. V trimming: 5 bases; J trimming: 2 bases; junction bases outside the gene matches: 3. The CDR3 extends over 14 amino acids. In germline, CDR1 is SGHTA, CDR2 FQGNSA.

V usage is TRBV4-1 and J usage is TRBJ2-5; a possible D gene is TRBD2 (6 bases). The germline V gene encodes CDR1 MGHRA and CDR2 YSYEKL. The V end was cut by 0 bases, the J end by 0 bases, with 23 bases between. The CDR3 runs to 20 residues. CDR3 region: CASSQDSGAGRTAYQETQYF. The DNA of the CDR3 is TGCGCCAGCAGCCAAGACTCGGGAGCCGGTAGGACCGCGTACCAAGAGACCCAGTACTTC.

This chain links TRBV7-9 with TRBJ2-3, with 12 bases fitting TRBD2. The junction had 5 bases not matched to a gene; V was cut back by 5 bases and J by 2 bases. The CDR3 runs to 16 residues. Per germline, CDR1 SEHNR and CDR2 FQNEAQ (reference sequence). Here the CDR3 reads CASSRLAGGPTDTQYF. The DNA of the CDR3 is TGTGCCAGCAGCCGGCTAGCGGGAGGGCCCACAGATACGCAGTATTTT. The whole variable domain, filled in from reference TRBV7-9 and TRBJ2-3, reads DTGVSQNPRHKITKRGQNVTFRCDPISEHNRLYWYRQTLGQGPEFLTYFQNEAQLEKSRLLSDRFSAERPKGSFSTLEIQRTEQGDSAMYLCASSRLAGGPTDTQYFGPGTRLTVL.

This clone was seen just once. The chain combines TRBV7-9 with TRBJ1-2, with 9 bases lining up with TRBD1. This CDR3 has 14 amino acids. CDR1 and CDR2 (germline): SEHNR, FQNEAQ (reference sequence). J was trimmed by 6 bases and V by 5 bases; bases with no gene match: 7. CDR3 region: CASSETDRGDGYTF. CDR3 DNA sequence: TGTGCCAGCAGCGAGACGGACAGGGGTGATGGCTACACCTTC.

The rearrangement uses TRBV5-5 and TRBJ1-1, with a weak D call TRBD1 (5 bases). Trimming shortened V by 1 base and J by 6 bases, and 13 bases separated the two germline ends. The CDR3 sequence is 14 residues long. Per the germline V gene, CDR1 is SGHKS and CDR2 is YYEKEE (reference sequence). The CDR3: CASSLQGRRAEAFF. The DNA of the CDR3 is TGTGCCAGCAGCTTGCAGGGCCGAAGGGCTGAAGCTTTCTTT.

This rearrangement joins TRBV28 to TRBJ1-5, with D perhaps matching TRBD1 (6 bases). Germline loops: CDR1 MDHEN, CDR2 SYDVKM. V dropped 5 bases and J dropped 5 bases, with 19 bases sitting between them. This CDR3 region has 16 residues. In nucleotides, the CDR3 is TGTGCCAGCAGTGTGGTAGGGACACAACATTATCAGCCCCAGCATTTT. Translating gives CASSVVGTQHYQPQHF.

This chain joins TRBV7-6 and TRBJ2-3; D is uncertain. CDR1 and CDR2 from the germline V gene are SGHVS and FNYEAQ. This CDR3 contains 12 residues. V was cut by 1 base and J by 5 bases, with 4 bases left in between. CDR3 DNA: TGTGCCAGCAGCTTAGATGGAGATACGCAGTATTTT. Its protein product is CASSLDGDTQYF.

The rearrangement uses TRBV28 and TRBJ2-2, with unresolved D. Per germline, CDR1 MDHEN and CDR2 SYDVKM. The CDR3 is 15 amino acids. V lost 6 bases to trimming and J lost 6 bases, with 17 bases between them. The CDR3 coding sequence is TGTGCCAGCAGCCGAAGTTCGTACTCCCCCGGGGAGCTGTTTTTT. It specifies CASSRSSYSPGELFF.

The chain couples TRBV2 to TRBJ2-3; D might be TRBD2 (6 bases). The V end was cut by 5 bases, the J end by 5 bases, with 17 bases between. This CDR3 is built from 15 residues. The germline CDR1 and CDR2 sequences are SNHLY and FYNNEI. CDR3 region: CASSKPGLQKDTQYF. DNA of the CDR3: TGTGCCAGCAGTAAGCCGGGACTCCAGAAAGATACGCAGTATTTT.

This clone has more than one count but fewer than ten. This chain joins TRBV19 and TRBJ2-1; D not resolved. Germline CDR1 reads LNHDA; CDR2 reads SQIVND (reference sequence). Trimming removed 1 base from V and 3 bases from J, with 4 bases in between. The CDR3 contains 13 residues. CDR3 amino acids: CASSIGNYNEQFF. The CDR3, as DNA: TGTGCCAGTAGTATAGGTAACTACAATGAGCAGTTCTTC.